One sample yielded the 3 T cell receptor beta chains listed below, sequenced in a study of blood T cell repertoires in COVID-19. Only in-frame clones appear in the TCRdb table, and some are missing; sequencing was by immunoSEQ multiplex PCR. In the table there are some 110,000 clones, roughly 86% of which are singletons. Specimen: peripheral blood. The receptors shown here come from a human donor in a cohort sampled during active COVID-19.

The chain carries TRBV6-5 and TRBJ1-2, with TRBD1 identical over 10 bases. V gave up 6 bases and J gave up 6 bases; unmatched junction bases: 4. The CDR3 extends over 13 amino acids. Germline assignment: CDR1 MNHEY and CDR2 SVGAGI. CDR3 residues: CASSRQGADGYTF. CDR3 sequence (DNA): TGTGCCAGCAGCCGACAGGGGGCGGATGGCTACACCTTC.

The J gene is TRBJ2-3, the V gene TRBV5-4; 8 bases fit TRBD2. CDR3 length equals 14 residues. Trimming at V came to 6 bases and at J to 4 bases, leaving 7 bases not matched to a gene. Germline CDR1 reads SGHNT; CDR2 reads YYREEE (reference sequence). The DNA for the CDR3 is TGTGCCAGCAACCGAGCGGGAGTTTCAGATACGCAGTATTTT. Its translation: CASNRAGVSDTQYF.

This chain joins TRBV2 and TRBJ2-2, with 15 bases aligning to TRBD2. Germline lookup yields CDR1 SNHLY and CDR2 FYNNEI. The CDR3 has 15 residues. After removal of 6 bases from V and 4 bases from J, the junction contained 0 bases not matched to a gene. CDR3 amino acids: CASRGLAGGTGELFF. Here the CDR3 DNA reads TGTGCCAGCAGGGGACTAGCGGGAGGCACCGGGGAGCTGTTTTTT.